This T cell receptor (beta chain) appears in the sequencing data of a study of T cell changes during pregnancy in multiple sclerosis. Some clones are missing from TCRdb's copy, which holds only in-frame ones; the method was immunoSEQ multiplex PCR. The top ten clones hold around 0.76% of a sample with approximately 53,000 clones, 85% to 95% of them seen once. The CDR3 covers 13 residues. Trimming removed 4 bases from V and 9 bases from J; junction bases left unmatched: 8. In germline, CDR1 is MNHEY, CDR2 SVGAGI. The V gene is TRBV6-5, the J gene TRBJ2-7; 8 positions match TRBD1. The sequence derives from a female donor with multiple sclerosis, enrolled in a pregnancy study. The specimen comprised CD4+ T cells from peripheral blood mononuclear cells, sampled in the third trimester of pregnancy. The CDR3 region is CASSSDRGLGQYF. DNA of the CDR3: TGTGCCAGCAGTTCTGACAGGGGATTGGGGCAGTACTTC.